The sequence of this T cell receptor (beta chain) was determined in a study of blood T cells in healthy people across ages. Comment on this clonotype: Its antigen remains unknown.

With a J-beta primer mix and a sample-barcoded 5' primer, a second PCR ran about 7 to 12 cycles. All cDNA molecules were each tagged by a template-switch adaptor with 12 random nucleotides. Every sample returned 2.5 million or more CDR3-containing paired-end reads. MiXCR, applied by TCRdb to the 5' RACE reads, yields one record per CDR3 protein. The data contain 1.8 million or so distinct CDR3 sequences, roughly two fifths of them seen just once; the ten biggest clones take up around 23%. The V segment lost 3 bases and the J segment 3 bases; nucleotides outside the gene matches: 3. The germline V gene encodes CDR1 SGHTA and CDR2 FQGNSA. This CDR3 has 14 amino acids. Findings of the study overall: Long-lived donors had more naive CD4+ cells and higher diversity than aged donors.

This receptor was obtained from a human donor in good health. The rearrangement joins TRBV7-2 to TRBJ2-7, with TRBD2 identical over 9 bases. The sequenced material came from blood. The CDR3 spells CASSFLAGIYEQYF. In DNA form, the CDR3 reads TGTGCCAGCAGCTTTCTAGCGGGGATCTACGAGCAGTACTTC. The complete variable domain, with remaining parts taken from reference TRBV7-2 and TRBJ2-7, reads GAGVSQSPSNKVTEKGKDVELRCDPISGHTALYWYRQSLGQGLEFLIYFQGNSAPDKSGLPSDRFSAERTGGSVSTLTIQRTQQEDSAVYLCASSFLAGIYEQYFGPGTRLTVT.